These T cell receptor delta chains were read from a single sample in a study of Vδ1+ human thymocytes. TCRdb fed the multiplex PCR reads into CATT to redo clone calling. The sample carries 70,000 to 90,000 delta-chain clones, roughly a third recorded once. The sequencing input was Vdelta1+ gamma-delta thymocytes from the thymus. The receptors were gathered from a boy under two years old who had congenital heart surgery. Each CDR3 is given with its conserved first and last residue. Each record gives: V gene, D gene, J gene, clone size, CDR3 DNA, CDR3 protein. A D gene is named only where the DNA matches it firmly. Size is omitted from some rows. Given values are once, few, many or a class for expanded clones.

TRDV1	.	TRDJ1	.	TGTGCTCTTGGGGAAATGGCGATACACCCCCCATACACCGATAAACTCATCTTT	CALGEMAIHPPYTDKLIF
TRDV1	TRDD3	TRDJ1	few	TGTGCTCTTGGGGAACCTAACTGGGGGATACTTCCCTGCACCGATAAACTCATCTTT	CALGEPNWGILPCTDKLIF
TRDV1	.	TRDJ1	few	TGTGCTCTTGGGGAACTTTACGCCCTCCGTAATTACACCGATAAACTCATCTTT	CALGELYALRNYTDKLIF
TRDV1	.	TRDJ1	.	TGTGCTCTTGGGGATACCGGTCAGATACGGAGGTTAGGCGCCGATAAACTCATCTTT	CALGDTGQIRRLGADKLIF
TRDV1	TRDD3	TRDJ1	.	TGTGCTCTTGGGGAATTTCCTTTCACTACTGGGGGATGCCCTCCGTACACCGATAAACTCATCTTT	CALGEFPFTTGGCPPYTDKLIF
TRDV1	TRDD3	TRDJ1	few	TGTGCTCTTGGGGATTTTCCGTGCTGGGGGATAAGTGACACCGATAAACTCATCTTT	CALGDFPCWGISDTDKLIF
TRDV1	.	TRDJ1	few	TGTGCTCTGGAACACCTTCCTACGATTAGCGGGGATACCCGGTACACCGATAAACTCATCTTT	CALEHLPTISGDTRYTDKLIF
TRDV3	TRDD3	TRDJ1	.	TGTGCCTCTTTCGCTTCCTACGCCTGGGGGATATGGGGTCGGACCGATAAACTCATCTTT	CASFASYAWGIWGRTDKLIF
TRDV1	TRDD3	TRDJ1	.	TGTGCTCTTGTGGAACGACCTTCCAACTGGGGGATACGCCAAAGCTCCCCGAAACCATACACCGATAAACTCATCTTT	CALVERPSNWGIRQSSPKPYTDKLIF
TRDV1	TRDD3	TRDJ1	.	TGTGCTCTTGGGGCCTCCTACCCACTGGGGGATGGTGGACTCATCTTT	CALGASYPLGDGGLIF
TRDV1	TRDD3	TRDJ1	few	TGTGCTCTTGGGGAATCATGGCCCTGGGGGGTTCACACCGATAAACTCATCTTT	CALGESWPWGVHTDKLIF
TRDV1	.	TRDJ1	.	TGTGCTCTTGGGGAATGCGCCGCCCATGAGACATTCACCGATAAACTCATCTTT	CALGECAAHETFTDKLIF
TRDV1	TRDD3	TRDJ1	once	TGTGCTCTTGGGGAACTACTACCGATTTATACTGGGGGATACCCCTTCACCGATAAACTCATCTTT	CALGELLPIYTGGYPFTDKLIF
TRDV1	TRDD3	TRDJ1	once	TGTGCTCTTGGGACTCCCCAAGTACGAAGAGGCTGGGGGGCCACCGATAAACTCATCTTT	CALGTPQVRRGWGATDKLIF
TRDV2	.	TRDJ1	few	TGTGCCTGTGACCAACACTTGGGGGGTTGGGATAAACTCATCTTT	CACDQHLGGWDKLIF
TRDV1	.	TRDJ1	few	TGTGCTCTTGGGGAATTGGGCCGGACACCCGACACCGATAAACTCATCTTT	CALGELGRTPDTDKLIF
TRDV1	TRDD3	TRDJ1	few	TGTGCTCTTGGGATCAAACCCAATCCTAGGCTGGGGGGCACCGATAAACTCATCTTT	CALGIKPNPRLGGTDKLIF
TRDV1	.	TRDJ1	few	TGTGCTCTCAAGACCCTTCCCCTCAACACCGATAAACTCATCTTT	CALKTLPLNTDKLIF
TRDV1	TRDD3	TRDJ1	.	TGTGCTCTTGCCGCGCGCTGGGGGATAAAAGGAGGTAGAACCGATAAACTCATCTTT	CALAARWGIKGGRTDKLIF
TRDV1	.	TRDJ1	.	TGTGCTCTTGGGGAACTTATAGCTTGGGTTCCGTACACCGATAACCTCATCTTT	CALGELIAWVPYTDNLIF
TRDV1	TRDD3	TRDJ1	.	TGTGCTCTTGGGGGATCTACGACTGGGAGTGGGGGAACGAACGATAAACTCATCTTT	CALGGSTTGSGGTNDKLIF
TRDV1	TRDD3	TRDJ1	.	TGTGCTCTTGGGGAATGCCCTCCTGGGGGATACGCGCGCTACACCGATAAACTCATCTTT	CALGECPPGGYARYTDKLIF
TRDV1	.	TRDJ2	.	TGTGCTCTTGGGGGCTCCCATTTCGCGGCACAACTCTTCTTT	CALGGSHFAAQLFF
TRDV3	TRDD3	TRDJ1	few	TGTGCCTTTCCCTACTTCGAGTACTGGGGGATAGGGAACACCGATAAACTCATCTTT	CAFPYFEYWGIGNTDKLIF
TRDV1	.	TRDJ1	.	TGTGCTCTTGGGAACCCCCTCCCTACGACATTGAGGAGTACCGATAAACTCATCTTT	CALGNPLPTTLRSTDKLIF
TRDV1	TRDD3	TRDJ1	.	TGTGCTCTTGGGGAACTTGGACCCTTGAGGGGGATACGCTGGGGGCCTTTTCACACCGATAAACTCATCTTT	CALGELGPLRGIRWGPFHTDKLIF
TRDV1	.	TRDJ1	.	TGTGCTCTTGTATCGCCAAGAATCACATACACCGATAAACTCATCTTT	CALVSPRITYTDKLIF
TRDV1	.	TRDJ1	few	TGTGCTCTTGGGGTTAAGCCTTCCTACGGATTGGGGGATATGGAGGGGTCTTACACCGATAAACTCATCTTT	CALGVKPSYGLGDMEGSYTDKLIF
TRDV1	.	TRDJ1	few	TGTGCTCTTGGGGAGCCTTCCGCTCATTCTTTAGGTACCGATAAACTCATCTTT	CALGEPSAHSLGTDKLIF
TRDV1	TRDD3	TRDJ1	few	TGTGCTCTTGGGGAGGGGTTAAACGAGTGGGGGATACCCCCCACCGATAAACTCATCTTT	CALGEGLNEWGIPPTDKLIF
TRDV1	TRDD3	TRDJ1	few	TGTGCTCTTGGGGAACCCTGGGGGACACCGTCTTTGTACACCGATAAACTCATCTTT	CALGEPWGTPSLYTDKLIF
TRDV1	.	TRDJ1	.	TGTGCTCTTGGGGGCCGAGGCCATCTTATGAGGTCTAAAGAGCCCAAACTCATCTTT	CALGGRGHLMRSKEPKLIF
TRDV1	.	TRDJ1	few	TGTGCTCTTGGGGTTCGACTTAATTTCCTAGGCGGGCAGGAAAACACCGATAAACTCATCTTT	CALGVRLNFLGGQENTDKLIF
TRDV1	.	TRDJ1	.	TGTGCTCTTGGGGAACTGAATGCCCCCCTTGTCACCGATAAACACATCTTT	CALGELNAPLVTDKHIF
TRDV2	TRDD3	TRDJ1	.	TGTGCCTGTGACTCGACGGCCTTCTCGGTGGATACGCGTGAGGACAAACTCATCTTT	CACDSTAFSVDTREDKLIF
TRDV1	TRDD3	TRDJ1	.	TGTGCTCTTGGGGAACTCCCCATGGGGGAATACGTGGCCGATAAACTCATCTTT	CALGELPMGEYVADKLIF
TRDV1	TRDD3	TRDJ1	few	TGTGCTCTTGGGGAACTTCCGACGCTGGGGGAACGAGGGCACGATAAACTCATCTTT	CALGELPTLGERGHDKLIF
TRDV1	TRDD3	TRDJ1	few	TGTGCTCTTGGGGATCAAGGGTGGGGATTCCTACCTACTGGGGGACGACTCTACACCGATAAACTCATCTTT	CALGDQGWGFLPTGGRLYTDKLIF
TRDV2	TRDD3	TRDJ1	few	TGTGCCACCACCTGGCTGGGGGATACTGACACCGATAAACTCATCTTT	CATTWLGDTDTDKLIF
TRDV1	TRDD3	TRDJ1	few	TGTGCTCTTGGGGAACTTCCTACTGGGGGATCCTGCTCTAAACGGTACACCGATAAACTCATCTTT	CALGELPTGGSCSKRYTDKLIF
TRDV1	TRDD3	TRDJ1	.	TGTGCTCTTGGGGACCCCCCCCTTCCTACTGGGGGATACGGATACACCGATAAACTCATCTTT	CALGDPPLPTGGYGYTDKLIF
TRDV1	.	TRDJ1	.	TGTGCTCTTGGGGATCCCAGGCGTTCCTACGCCTGGGGGCCCACCGATAAACTCATCTTT	CALGDPRRSYAWGPTDKLIF
TRDV1	TRDD3	TRDJ1	.	TGTGCTCTTGGGGCTTCAGTGTACTGGGGGACCCACACCGATAAACTCATCTTT	CALGASVYWGTHTDKLIF
TRDV1	.	TRDJ1	.	TGTGCTCTTGGGGGGCAGGAGCATCCTTGGGGGCCAATACCCCCCAAACTCATCTTT	CALGGQEHPWGPIPPKLIF
TRDV1	.	TRDJ1	few	TGTGCTCTTGGGGAACTAACGCGGACCAGTCCAAATAAACTCATCTTT	CALGELTRTSPNKLIF
TRDV1	TRDD3	TRDJ1	few	TGTGCTCTTGGGCATCGAGCGGGGATTTCCTACTCTGGGGGATGGTACACCGATAAACTCATCTTT	CALGHRAGISYSGGWYTDKLIF
TRDV1	TRDD3	TRDJ1	.	TGTGCTCTTGGGCCTTCCCCCTTGCCTACTGGGGGATACGCGGCAGTACTCATCTTT	CALGPSPLPTGGYAAVLIF
TRDV1	TRDD2	TRDJ1	.	TGTGCTCTTGGTGCACCGCCTTCCTACGTTCCCCGCTGGGCCGATAAACTCATCTTT	CALGAPPSYVPRWADKLIF
TRDV1	.	TRDJ1	few	TGTGCTCTTGGGGAACCCCCGGCGGATTACACCGATAAACTCATCTTT	CALGEPPADYTDKLIF
TRAV29/DV5	TRDD3	TRDJ1	.	TGTGCAGCAAGCGCACGGGGGATACGTAAACTCATCTTT	CAASARGIRKLIF
TRDV1	TRDD2	TRDJ1	few	TGTGCTCTTGCCTTGAGGTTTCCTACGGGGTACACCGATAAACTCATCTTT	CALALRFPTGYTDKLIF
TRDV1	.	TRDJ1	.	TGTGCTCTTGGGGAACAACCTCCCACCTCAGATGGGGGGACGGGCGATAAACTCATCTTT	CALGEQPPTSDGGTGDKLIF
TRDV1	TRDD3	TRDJ1	.	TGTGCTCTTGGGGAAGGAAGTTCAACTGGGGGATGCTGGACCGATAAACTCATCTTT	CALGEGSSTGGCWTDKLIF